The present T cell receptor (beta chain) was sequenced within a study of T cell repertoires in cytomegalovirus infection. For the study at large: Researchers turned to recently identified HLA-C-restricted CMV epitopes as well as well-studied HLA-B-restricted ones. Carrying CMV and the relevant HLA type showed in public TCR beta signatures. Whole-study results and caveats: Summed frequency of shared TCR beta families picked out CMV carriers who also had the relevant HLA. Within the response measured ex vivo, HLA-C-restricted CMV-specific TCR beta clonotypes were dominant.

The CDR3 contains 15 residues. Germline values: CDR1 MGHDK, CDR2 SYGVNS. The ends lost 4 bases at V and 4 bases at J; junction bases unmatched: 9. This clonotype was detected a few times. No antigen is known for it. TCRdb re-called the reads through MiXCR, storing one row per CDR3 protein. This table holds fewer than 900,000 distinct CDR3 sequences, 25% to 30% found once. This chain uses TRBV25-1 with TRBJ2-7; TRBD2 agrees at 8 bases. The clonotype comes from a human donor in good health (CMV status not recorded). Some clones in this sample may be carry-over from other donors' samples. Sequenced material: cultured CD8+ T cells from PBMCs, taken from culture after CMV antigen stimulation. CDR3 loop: CASSALRGGGYEQYF. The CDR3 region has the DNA TGTGCCAGCAGTGCCCTCCGGGGCGGGGGGTACGAGCAGTACTTC.